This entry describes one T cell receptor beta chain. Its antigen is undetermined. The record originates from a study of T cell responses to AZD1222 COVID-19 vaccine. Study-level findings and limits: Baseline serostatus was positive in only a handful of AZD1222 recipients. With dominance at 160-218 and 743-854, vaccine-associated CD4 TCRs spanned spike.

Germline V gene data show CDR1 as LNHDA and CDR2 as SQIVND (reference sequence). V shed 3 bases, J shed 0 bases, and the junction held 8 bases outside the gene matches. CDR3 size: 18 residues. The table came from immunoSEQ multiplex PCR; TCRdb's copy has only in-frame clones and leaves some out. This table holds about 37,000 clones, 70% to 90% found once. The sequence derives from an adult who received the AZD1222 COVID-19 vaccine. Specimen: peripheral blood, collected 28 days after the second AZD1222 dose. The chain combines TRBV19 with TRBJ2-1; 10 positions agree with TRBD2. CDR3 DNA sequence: TGTGCCAGTAGTATTCCCCTAGCGGGGGTAAGCTCCTACAATGAGCAGTTCTTC. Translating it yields CASSIPLAGVSSYNEQFF.